One T cell receptor beta chain is described in this entry. Its cognate antigen is unknown. The sample originates from a study of cytomegalovirus exposure and HLA in healthy donors. The wider study: Assignment to the Caucasian-associated ancestry cluster applied to approximately 79% of the approximately 360 genotyped donors.

The ends were cut back, 5 bases at V and 0 bases at J, with 9 bases in the middle. This CDR3 is built from 14 residues. Germline values: CDR1 SGHTS, CDR2 YDEGEE. The PCR made use of 60 Vbeta and 13 Jbeta primers. Some clones are missing from TCRdb's copy, which holds only in-frame ones; the method was immunoSEQ multiplex PCR. Of approximately 150,000 clones in the sample, around 75% were seen once. Findings and limits, study-wide: Per a prior analysis, the majority of TCR beta V segments were productive roughly 87% or roughly 30% of the time. Among CMV-associated TCR beta chains, most appeared HLA-restricted in a later analysis.

The sequence derives from a man between 35 and 55 years old in good health and CMV-seronegative. Sequenced input: PBMCs. The chain carries TRBV5-8 and TRBJ1-3; D not certain. CDR3 sequence (DNA): TGTGCCAGCAGGTGGGCCGGCTCTGGAAACACCATATATTTT. Its protein product is CASRWAGSGNTIYF. Full variable domain (outside the CDR3, taken from reference TRBV5-8 and TRBJ1-3): EAGVTQSPTHLIKTRGQQATLRCSPISGHTSVYWYQQALGLGLQFLLWYDEGEERNRGNFPPRFSGRQFPNYSSELNVNALELEDSALYLCASRWAGSGNTIYFGEGSWLTVV.